This T cell receptor beta chain was sequenced during a study of shared T cell receptors in the human thymus. The CDR3 has 15 residues. V was clipped by 4 bases and J by 2 bases; unmatched bases: 6. The germline gives CDR1 SGHNT, CDR2 YYREEE (reference sequence). Measured with immunoSEQ multiplex PCR; TCRdb has only the in-frame clones, and not every one. The sample consists of over 450,000 clones, about 80% of them appearing once. The same sample was also studied in work on human thymus T cells. That investigation notes: Those donating were healthy Finnish infants in corrective surgery for congenital heart defects. Thymus was obtained from resections taken during corrective heart surgery. An apparent bias in V and J gene usage was seen in thymic and blood repertoires. Highly overlapping thymic repertoires among unrelated individuals were reported in related research.

This chain connects TRBV5-4 to TRBJ2-3; 8 positions agree with TRBD2. The sequenced sample was thymocytes. This sequence originates from a boy younger than two with a congenital heart defect. CDR3 sequence reads: CASSQGLVITDTQYF. The CDR3 DNA reads as TGTGCCAGCAGCCAGGGACTAGTGATCACAGATACGCAGTATTTT.